What follows are 6 T cell receptor beta chains derived from one specimen sequenced in a study of T cell responses to AZD1222 COVID-19 vaccine. Sequenced by immunoSEQ multiplex PCR; TCRdb stores in-frame clones only, minus some. Among some 120,000 clones listed, around 89% were seen once. Sequences were derived from peripheral blood, sampled on day 0 of MenACWY control vaccination. The source is an adult in good health.

The V call is TRBV6-5, the J call TRBJ2-3, with 14 bases aligning to TRBD2. V trimming: 7 bases; J trimming: 1 base; junction bases outside the gene matches: 1. The CDR3 has 15 amino acids. Germline V gives CDR1 MNHEY, CDR2 SVGAGI. DNA for the CDR3: TGTGCCAGCACGGGACTAGCGGGAGGCACAGATACGCAGTATTTT. This codes for CASTGLAGGTDTQYF.

V and J are TRBV7-8 and TRBJ2-1; 7 bases are shared with TRBD2. The CDR3 sequence is 15 residues long. Germline V CDR1 and CDR2: SGHVS, FQNEAQ. The J segment lost 7 bases and the V segment lost 2 bases, leaving 8 bases of the junction unmatched. CDR3 in DNA: TGTGCCAGCAGCTTAACCCTAGGCGGGGGAAATGAGCAGTTCTTC. Amino acid sequence: CASSLTLGGGNEQFF.

The chain employs TRBV29-1 and TRBJ1-2, with TRBD1 as a possible D gene (6 bases). Germline V gives CDR1 SQVTM, CDR2 ANQGSEA. The CDR3 has 13 amino acids. Trimming pared 3 bases from V and 8 bases from J, leaving 16 bases between. The CDR3: CSVDSGDVDGYTF. The CDR3 DNA reads as TGCAGCGTTGATTCAGGGGATGTAGACGGCTACACCTTC.

The chain's CDR3 is CAISEGQGANEKLFF. DNA for the CDR3: TGTGCCATCAGTGAGGGGCAGGGGGCTAATGAAAAACTGTTTTTT. The gene calls are TRBV10-3 and TRBJ1-4; 7 bases agree with TRBD1. CDR3 length: 15 residues. Germline V gene sequence: CDR1 ENHRY, CDR2 SYGVKD. J gave up 3 bases and V 2 bases, and 3 bases lay outside the gene matches.

This chain connects TRBV11-2 to TRBJ1-1; 8 nucleotides agree with TRBD1. The CDR3 spans 16 residues. V lost 5 bases to trimming and J lost 1 base; unmatched junction nucleotides: 9. Germline values: CDR1 SGHAT, CDR2 FQNNGV. The CDR3 protein is CASSLRSGQGNTEAFF. As DNA, the CDR3 is TGTGCCAGCAGCCTCAGGAGTGGACAGGGGAACACTGAAGCTTTCTTT.

The chain combines TRBV11-3 with TRBJ1-1; a possible D gene is TRBD1 (5 bases). CDR3 length: 14 residues. Per the germline V gene, CDR1 is SGHNT and CDR2 is YENEEA. V shed 0 bases and J shed 3 bases, with 8 bases lying between them. The CDR3, as DNA: TGTGCCAGCAGCTTAGAGGGGGGGGACACTGAAGCTTTCTTT. Translated: CASSLEGGDTEAFF.